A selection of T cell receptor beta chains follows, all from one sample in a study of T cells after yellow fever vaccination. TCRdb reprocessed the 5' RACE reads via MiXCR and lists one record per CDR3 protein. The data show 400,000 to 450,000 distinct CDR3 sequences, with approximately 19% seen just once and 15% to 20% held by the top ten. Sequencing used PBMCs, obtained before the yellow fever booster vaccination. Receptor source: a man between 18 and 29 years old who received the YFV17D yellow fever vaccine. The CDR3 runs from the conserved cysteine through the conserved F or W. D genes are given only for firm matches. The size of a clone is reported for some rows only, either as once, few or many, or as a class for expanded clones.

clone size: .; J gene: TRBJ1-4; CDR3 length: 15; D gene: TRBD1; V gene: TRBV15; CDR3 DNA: TGTGCCACCAGCAGGGACGACAGGGCTAATGAAAAACTGTTTTTT; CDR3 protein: CATSRDDRANEKLFF
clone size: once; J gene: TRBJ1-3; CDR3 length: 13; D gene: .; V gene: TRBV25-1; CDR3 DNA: TGTGCCAGCAGTGAAGGGAGGGGATCCACCATATATTTT; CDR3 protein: CASSEGRGSTIYF
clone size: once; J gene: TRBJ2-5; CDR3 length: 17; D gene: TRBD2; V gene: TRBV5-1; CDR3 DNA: TGCGCCAGCAGCGGCGGCGAACTAGCGGGGGGGCCAGAGACCCAGTACTTC; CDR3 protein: CASSGGELAGGPETQYF
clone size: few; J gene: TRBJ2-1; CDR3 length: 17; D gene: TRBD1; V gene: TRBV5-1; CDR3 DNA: TGCGCCATCACCACCCTAATAAGACAGGGGGGTAACAATGAGCAGTTCTTC; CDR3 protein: CAITTLIRQGGNNEQFF
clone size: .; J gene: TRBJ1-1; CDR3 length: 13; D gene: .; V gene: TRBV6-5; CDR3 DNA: TGTGCCAGCAGTCGAGACAGATCCACTGAAGCTTTCTTT; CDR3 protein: CASSRDRSTEAFF
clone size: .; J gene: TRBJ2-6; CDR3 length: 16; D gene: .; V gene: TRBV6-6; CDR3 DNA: TGTGCCAGCAGTTACACTTCAGGCATTGGGGCCAACGTCCTGACTTTC; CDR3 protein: CASSYTSGIGANVLTF
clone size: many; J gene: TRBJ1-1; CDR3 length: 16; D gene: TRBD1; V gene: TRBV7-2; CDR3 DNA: TGTGCCAGCAGCTCGGGACAGGGGGCTGGGGGGACTGAAGCTTTCTTT; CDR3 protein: CASSSGQGAGGTEAFF
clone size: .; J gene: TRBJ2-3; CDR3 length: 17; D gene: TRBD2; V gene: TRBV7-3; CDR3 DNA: TGTGCCAGCAGCTTAAGGGGAGGGGTCCCCAACACAGATACGCAGTATTTT; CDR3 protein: CASSLRGGVPNTDTQYF
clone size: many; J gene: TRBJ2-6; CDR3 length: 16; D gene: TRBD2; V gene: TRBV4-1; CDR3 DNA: TGCGCCAGCAGCCGGGGGGGGTTCGCTGGGGCCAACGTCCTGACTTTC; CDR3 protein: CASSRGGFAGANVLTF
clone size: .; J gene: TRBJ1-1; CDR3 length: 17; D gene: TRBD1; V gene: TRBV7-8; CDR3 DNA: TGTGCCAGCAGCTTAGACCAGGGGGGGAGCGGGAACACTGAAGCTTTCTTT; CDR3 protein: CASSLDQGGSGNTEAFF
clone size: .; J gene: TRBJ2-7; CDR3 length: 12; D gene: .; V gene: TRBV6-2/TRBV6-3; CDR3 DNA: TGTGCCAGCAGTTACTCGAATTACGAGCAGTACTTC; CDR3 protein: CASSYSNYEQYF
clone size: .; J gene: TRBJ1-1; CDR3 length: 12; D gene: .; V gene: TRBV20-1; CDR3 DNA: TGCAGTGCTAGCCTCCAGAGCACTGAAGCTTTCTTT; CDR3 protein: CSASLQSTEAFF
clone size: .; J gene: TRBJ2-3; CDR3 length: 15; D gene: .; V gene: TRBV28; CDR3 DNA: TGTGCCAGCAGGGCGCGGGGGCGGTACACAGATACGCAGTATTTT; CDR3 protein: CASRARGRYTDTQYF
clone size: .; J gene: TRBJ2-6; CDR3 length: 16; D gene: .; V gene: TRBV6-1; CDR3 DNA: TGTGCCAGCAGTGAAGGAGGAGGCCCTGGGGCCAACGTCCTGACTTTC; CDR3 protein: CASSEGGGPGANVLTF
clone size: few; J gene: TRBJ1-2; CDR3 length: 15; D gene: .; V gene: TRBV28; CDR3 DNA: TGTGCCAGCAGTTTATCGCCAGGATCTAACTATGGCTACACCTTC; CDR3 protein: CASSLSPGSNYGYTF
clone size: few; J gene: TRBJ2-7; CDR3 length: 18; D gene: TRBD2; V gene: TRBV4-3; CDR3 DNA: TGCGCCAGCAGCCAAGATTGGGGTGGAGCGGGGGGCCCCTACGAGCAGTACTTC; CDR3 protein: CASSQDWGGAGGPYEQYF
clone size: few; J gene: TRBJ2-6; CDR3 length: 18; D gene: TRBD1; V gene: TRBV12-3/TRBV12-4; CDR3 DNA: TGTGCCAGCAGTTTAGCCTGGGACAGGGGGCCTGGGGCCAACGTCCTGACTTTC; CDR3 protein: CASSLAWDRGPGANVLTF
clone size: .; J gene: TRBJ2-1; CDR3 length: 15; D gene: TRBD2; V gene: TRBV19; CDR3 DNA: TGTGCCAGTAGTAGACTAGCGGGGGGTCCCAATGAGCAGTTCTTC; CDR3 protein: CASSRLAGGPNEQFF
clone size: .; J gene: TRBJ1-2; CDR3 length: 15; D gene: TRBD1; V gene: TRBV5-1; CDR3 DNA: TGCGCCAGCAGCCCGGGACAGTCTACGCGGGATGGCTACACCTTC; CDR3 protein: CASSPGQSTRDGYTF
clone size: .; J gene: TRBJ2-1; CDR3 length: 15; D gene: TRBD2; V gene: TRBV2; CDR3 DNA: TGTGCCAGCAGTGCCCAACCTAGCGGGGTTAATGAGCAGTTCTTC; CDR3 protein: CASSAQPSGVNEQFF
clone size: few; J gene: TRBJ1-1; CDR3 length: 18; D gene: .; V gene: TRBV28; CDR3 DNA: TGTGCCAGCAATTACAGGATTTCTATGGACTTTAGGAACACTGAAGCTTTCTTT; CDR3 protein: CASNYRISMDFRNTEAFF
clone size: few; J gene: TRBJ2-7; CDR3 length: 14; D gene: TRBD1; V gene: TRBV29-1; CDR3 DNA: TGCAGCGTTGCCCCACAGGGGCCTTCCTACGAGCAGTACTTC; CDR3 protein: CSVAPQGPSYEQYF
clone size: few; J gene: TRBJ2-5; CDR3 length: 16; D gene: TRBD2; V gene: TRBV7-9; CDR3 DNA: TGTGCCAGCAGCGGGCTAAGCGGGGGCGGCCAAGAGACCCAGTACTTC; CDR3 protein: CASSGLSGGGQETQYF
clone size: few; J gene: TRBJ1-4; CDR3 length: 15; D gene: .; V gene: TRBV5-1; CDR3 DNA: TGCGCCAGCAGCTTGGCAGGGGAAGGCGGTGAAAAACTGTTTTTT; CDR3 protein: CASSLAGEGGEKLFF